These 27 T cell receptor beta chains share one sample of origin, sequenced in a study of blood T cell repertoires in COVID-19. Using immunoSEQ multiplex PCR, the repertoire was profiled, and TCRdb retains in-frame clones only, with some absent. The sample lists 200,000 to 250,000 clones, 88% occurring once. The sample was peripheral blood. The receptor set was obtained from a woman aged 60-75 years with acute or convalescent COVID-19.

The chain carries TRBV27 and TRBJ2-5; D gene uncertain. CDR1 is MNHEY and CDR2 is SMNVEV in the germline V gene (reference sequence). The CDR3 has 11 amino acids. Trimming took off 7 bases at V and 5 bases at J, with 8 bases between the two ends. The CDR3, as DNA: TGTGCCAGCACCTCGGAGGAGACCCAGTACTTC. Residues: CASTSEETQYF.

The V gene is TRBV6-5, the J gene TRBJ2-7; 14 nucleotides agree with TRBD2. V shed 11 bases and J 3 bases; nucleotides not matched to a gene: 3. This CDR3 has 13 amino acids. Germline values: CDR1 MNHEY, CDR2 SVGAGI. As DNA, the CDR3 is TGTGCCGCCGGACTAGCGGGAGGCTACGAGCAGTACTTC. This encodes CAAGLAGGYEQYF.

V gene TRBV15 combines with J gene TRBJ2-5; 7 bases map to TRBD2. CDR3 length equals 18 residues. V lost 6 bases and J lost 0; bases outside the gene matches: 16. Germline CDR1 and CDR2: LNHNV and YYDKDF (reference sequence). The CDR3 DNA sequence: TGTGCCACCAGGAGCAGGTATGGCAGCGGGGCGTACCAAGAGACCCAGTACTTC. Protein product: CATRSRYGSGAYQETQYF.

The CDR3 sequence: CASRGTSGMIDTQYF. DNA of the CDR3: TGCGCCAGCAGGGGGACTAGCGGGATGATAGATACGCAGTATTTT. The rearrangement uses TRBV10-2 and TRBJ2-3; the match to TRBD2 covers 13 bases. Trimming removed 6 bases from V and 5 bases from J; junction bases left unmatched: 5. Per germline, CDR1 WSHSY and CDR2 SAAADI. The CDR3 is 15 residues long.

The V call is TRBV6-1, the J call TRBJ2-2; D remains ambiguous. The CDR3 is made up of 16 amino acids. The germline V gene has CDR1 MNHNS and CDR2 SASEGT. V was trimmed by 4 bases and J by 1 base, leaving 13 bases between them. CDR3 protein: CASSGRHDLNTGELFF. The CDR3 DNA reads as TGTGCCAGCAGTGGGCGACACGATTTGAACACCGGGGAGCTGTTTTTT.

This CDR3 is CASSPVSSSDFTYEQYF. DNA of the CDR3: TGTGCCAGCAGCCCGGTTTCCTCCTCGGACTTTACCTACGAGCAGTACTTC. The chain has TRBV4-2 and TRBJ2-7; the D gene is possibly TRBD2 (5 bases). Trimming pared 4 bases from V and 2 bases from J, leaving 21 bases between. Germline V lookup: CDR1 LGHNA, CDR2 YNFKEQ. The CDR3 is made up of 17 amino acids.

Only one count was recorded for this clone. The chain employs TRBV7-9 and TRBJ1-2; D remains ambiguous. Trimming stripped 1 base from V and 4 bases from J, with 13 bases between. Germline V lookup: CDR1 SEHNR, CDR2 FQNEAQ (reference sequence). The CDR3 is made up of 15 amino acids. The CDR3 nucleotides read TGTGCCAGCAGCTTAGTCCGGGGTTTCGGCTATGGCTACACCTTC. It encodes CASSLVRGFGYGYTF.

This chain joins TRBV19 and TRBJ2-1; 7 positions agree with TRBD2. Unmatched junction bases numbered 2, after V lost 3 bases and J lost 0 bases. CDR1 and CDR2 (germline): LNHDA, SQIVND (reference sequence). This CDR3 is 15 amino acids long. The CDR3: CASSMRESSYNEQFF. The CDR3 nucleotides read TGTGCCAGTAGTATGCGGGAGAGCTCCTACAATGAGCAGTTCTTC.

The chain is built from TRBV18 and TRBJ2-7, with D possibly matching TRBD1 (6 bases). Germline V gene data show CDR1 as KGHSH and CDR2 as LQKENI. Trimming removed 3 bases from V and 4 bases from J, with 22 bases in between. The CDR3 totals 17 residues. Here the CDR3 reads CASSPPGRNLGGYEQYF. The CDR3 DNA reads TGTGCCAGCTCACCCCCGGGCAGAAATCTAGGGGGTTACGAGCAGTACTTC.

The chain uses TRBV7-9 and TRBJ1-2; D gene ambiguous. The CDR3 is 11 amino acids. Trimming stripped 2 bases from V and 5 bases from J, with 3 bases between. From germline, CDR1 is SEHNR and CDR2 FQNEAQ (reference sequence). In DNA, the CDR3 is TGTGCCAGCAGCTTACTTTATGGCTACACCTTC. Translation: CASSLLYGYTF.

Here the CDR3 reads CASSPSPNTIYF. In DNA form, the CDR3 reads TGTGCCAGCAGCCCCTCCCCTAACACCATATATTTT. The V call is TRBV28, the J call TRBJ1-3; no reliable D call. CDR1 is MDHEN, CDR2 SYDVKM, per germline. CDR3 length equals 12 residues. Trimming cost V 6 bases and J 7 bases, with 10 bases left between them.

CDR3 sequence: CASSIGRTGWQETQYF. The DNA of the CDR3 is TGTGCCAGTAGTATAGGTCGGACAGGGTGGCAAGAGACCCAGTACTTC. The chain carries TRBV19 and TRBJ2-5; 8 bases align to TRBD1. CDR1 and CDR2 from the germline V gene are LNHDA and SQIVND (reference sequence). The V segment lost 1 base and the J segment 2 bases; nucleotides outside the gene matches: 6. The CDR3 contains 16 residues.

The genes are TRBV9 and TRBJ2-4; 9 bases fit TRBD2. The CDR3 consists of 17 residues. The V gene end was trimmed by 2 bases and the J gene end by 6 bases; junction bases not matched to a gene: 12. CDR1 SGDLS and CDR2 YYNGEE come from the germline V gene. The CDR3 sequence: CASSVLAGAQPGNIQYF. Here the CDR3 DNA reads TGTGCCAGCAGCGTTTTAGCGGGGGCCCAACCCGGAAACATTCAGTACTTC.

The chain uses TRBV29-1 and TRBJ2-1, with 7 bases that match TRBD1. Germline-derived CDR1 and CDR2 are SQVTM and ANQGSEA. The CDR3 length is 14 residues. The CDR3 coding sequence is TGCAGTCATAACAGGGGCGACCCCTACAATGAGCAGTTCTTC. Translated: CSHNRGDPYNEQFF.

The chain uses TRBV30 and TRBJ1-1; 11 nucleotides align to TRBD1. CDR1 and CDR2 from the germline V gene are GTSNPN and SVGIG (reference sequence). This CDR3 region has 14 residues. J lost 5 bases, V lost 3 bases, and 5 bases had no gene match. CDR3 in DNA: TGTGCCTGGAGAGGACAGGGGGCGGGGACTGAAGCTTTCTTT. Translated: CAWRGQGAGTEAFF. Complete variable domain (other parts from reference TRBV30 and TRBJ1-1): SQTIHQWPATLVQPVGSPLSLECTVEGTSNPNLYWYRQAAGRGLQLLFYSVGIGQISSEVPQNLSASRPQDRQFILSSKKLLLSDSGFYLCAWRGQGAGTEAFFGQGTRLTVV.

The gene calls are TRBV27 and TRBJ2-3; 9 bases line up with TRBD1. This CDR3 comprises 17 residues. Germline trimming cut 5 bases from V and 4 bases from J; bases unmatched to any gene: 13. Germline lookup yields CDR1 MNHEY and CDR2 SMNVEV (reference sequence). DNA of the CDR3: TGTGCCAGCAGTGTCCGGGACAGGGAGGGTAACGCAGATACGCAGTATTTT. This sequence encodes CASSVRDREGNADTQYF.

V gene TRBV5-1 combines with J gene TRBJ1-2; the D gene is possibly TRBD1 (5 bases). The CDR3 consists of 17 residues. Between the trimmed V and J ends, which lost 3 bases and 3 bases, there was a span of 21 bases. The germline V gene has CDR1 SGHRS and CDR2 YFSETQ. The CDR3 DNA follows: TGCGCCAGCAGCTCCGTTCCGGGACGGACGGGGGACTATGGCTACACCTTC. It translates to CASSSVPGRTGDYGYTF. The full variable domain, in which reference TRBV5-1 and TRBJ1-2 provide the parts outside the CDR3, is KAGVTQTPRYLIKTRGQQVTLSCSPISGHRSVSWYQQTPGQGLQFLFEYFSETQRNKGNFPGRFSGRQFSNSRSEMNVSTLELGDSALYLCASSSVPGRTGDYGYTFGSGTRLTVV.

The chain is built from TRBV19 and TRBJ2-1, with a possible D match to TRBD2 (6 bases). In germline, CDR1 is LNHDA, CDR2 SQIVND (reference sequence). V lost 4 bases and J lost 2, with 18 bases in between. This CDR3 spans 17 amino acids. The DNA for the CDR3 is TGTGCCAGTAGTAGTCCTACCGGGACTGGACCCTACAATGAGCAGTTCTTC. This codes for CASSSPTGTGPYNEQFF.

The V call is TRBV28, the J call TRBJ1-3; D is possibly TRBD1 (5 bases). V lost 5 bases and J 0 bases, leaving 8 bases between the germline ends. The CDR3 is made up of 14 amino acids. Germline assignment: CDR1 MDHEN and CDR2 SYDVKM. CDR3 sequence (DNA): TGTGCCAGCAGTGCAGGGCACTCTGGAAACACCATATATTTT. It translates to CASSAGHSGNTIYF.

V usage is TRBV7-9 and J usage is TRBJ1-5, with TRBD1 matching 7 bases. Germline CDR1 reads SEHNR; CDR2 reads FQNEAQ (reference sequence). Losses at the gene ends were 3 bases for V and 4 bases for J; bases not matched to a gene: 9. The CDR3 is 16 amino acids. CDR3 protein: CASSFWTGLVNQPQHF. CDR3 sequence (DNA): TGTGCCAGCAGCTTCTGGACAGGTCTCGTTAATCAGCCCCAGCATTTT.

DNA of the CDR3: TGTGCCAGTCGACTAGCCGGGTCTGGGGCCAACGTCCTGACTTTC. Translation gives CASRLAGSGANVLTF. This chain uses TRBV19 with TRBJ2-6, with 7 bases aligning to TRBD2. The CDR3 length is 15 residues. Trimming took 8 bases from V and 1 from J; bases not matched to a gene: 5. Germline loops: CDR1 LNHDA, CDR2 SQIVND (reference sequence).

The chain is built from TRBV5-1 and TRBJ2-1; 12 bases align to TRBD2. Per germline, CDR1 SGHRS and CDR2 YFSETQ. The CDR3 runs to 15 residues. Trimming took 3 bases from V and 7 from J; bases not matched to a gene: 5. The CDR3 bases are TGCGCCAGCAGCTCGACTAGCGGGAGTTTGAATGAGCAGTTCTTC. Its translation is CASSSTSGSLNEQFF.

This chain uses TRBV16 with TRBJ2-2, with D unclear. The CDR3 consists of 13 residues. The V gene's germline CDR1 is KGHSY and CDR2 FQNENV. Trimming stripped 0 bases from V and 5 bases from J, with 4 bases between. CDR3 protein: CASSQSRTGELFF. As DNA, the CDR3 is TGTGCCAGCAGCCAATCTCGGACCGGGGAGCTGTTTTTT.

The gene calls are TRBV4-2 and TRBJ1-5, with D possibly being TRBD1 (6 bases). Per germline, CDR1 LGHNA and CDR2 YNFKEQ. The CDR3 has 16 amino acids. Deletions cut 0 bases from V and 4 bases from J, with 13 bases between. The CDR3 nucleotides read TGTGCCAGCAGCCAAGAGGGGGCAGAGAGGAATCAGCCCCAGCATTTT. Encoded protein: CASSQEGAERNQPQHF.

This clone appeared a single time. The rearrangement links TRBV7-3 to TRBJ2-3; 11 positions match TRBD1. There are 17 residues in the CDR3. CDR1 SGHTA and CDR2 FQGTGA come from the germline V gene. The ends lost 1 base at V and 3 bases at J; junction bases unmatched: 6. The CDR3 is CASSLNGGTGGTDTQYF. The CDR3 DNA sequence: TGTGCCAGCAGCTTAAATGGAGGGACAGGGGGGACAGATACGCAGTATTTT.

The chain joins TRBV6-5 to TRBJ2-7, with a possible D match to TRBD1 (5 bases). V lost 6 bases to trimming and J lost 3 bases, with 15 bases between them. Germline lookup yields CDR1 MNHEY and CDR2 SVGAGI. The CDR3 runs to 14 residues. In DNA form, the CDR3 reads TGTGCCAGCAGGGATAGGGGCAGGGTCTACGAGCAGTACTTC. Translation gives CASRDRGRVYEQYF.

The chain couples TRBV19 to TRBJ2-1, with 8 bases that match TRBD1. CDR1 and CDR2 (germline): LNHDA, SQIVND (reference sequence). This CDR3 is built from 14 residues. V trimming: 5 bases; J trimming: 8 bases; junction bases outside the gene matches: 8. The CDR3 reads CASSYRGRPYEQFF. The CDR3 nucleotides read TGTGCCAGTAGTTACAGGGGGAGACCTTATGAGCAGTTCTTC.